One sample yielded the 32 T cell receptor beta chains listed below, sequenced in a study of Graves' ophthalmopathy and Graves' hyperthyroidism. RNA transcripts served as template for amplifying TCR beta CDR3 sequences. The first-round RT-PCR employed HTBI primers together with the Qiagen OneStep RT-PCR kit. A multiplex PCR was then performed as the second round. From the multiplex PCR reads, TCRdb called clonotypes with MiXCR, one entry per CDR3 protein. The sample includes some 520,000 distinct CDR3 sequences, approximately 15% seen only once; the top ten take about 10%. Sequencing input: blood. These TCRs come from a woman aged 30 to 39 with Graves' ophthalmopathy.

This chain uses TRBV5-1 with TRBJ2-7; tentatively, D is TRBD2 (5 bases). Trimming pared 9 bases from V and 4 bases from J, leaving 23 bases between. Per germline, CDR1 SGHRS and CDR2 YFSETQ. The CDR3 runs to 15 residues. The CDR3 DNA sequence: TGCGCCACCAAAAGAGACTACCAAAATTCTTACGAGCAGTACTTC. It encodes CATKRDYQNSYEQYF. Complete variable domain (other parts from reference TRBV5-1 and TRBJ2-7): KAGVTQTPRYLIKTRGQQVTLSCSPISGHRSVSWYQQTPGQGLQFLFEYFSETQRNKGNFPGRFSGRQFSNSRSEMNVSTLELGDSALYLCATKRDYQNSYEQYFGPGTRLTVT.

This clonotype appeared many times. The rearrangement links TRBV4-2 to TRBJ1-2; 7 bases are a match to TRBD1. Germline V lookup: CDR1 LGHNA, CDR2 YNFKEQ. Trimming cost V 0 bases and J 0 bases; bases outside gene matches: 4. The CDR3 covers 16 residues. This chain's CDR3 is CASSQDGGQPNYGYTF. CDR3 DNA sequence: TGTGCCAGCAGCCAAGATGGGGGACAGCCTAACTATGGCTACACCTTC.

This clonotype showed up many times. The rearrangement links TRBV27 to TRBJ2-7; 13 bases line up with TRBD2. Germline CDR1 reads MNHEY; CDR2 reads SMNVEV (reference sequence). V lost 5 bases to trimming and J lost 2 bases; unmatched junction nucleotides: 6. The CDR3 has 16 residues. The CDR3 nucleotides read TGTGCCAGCAGTCCTTCGGGACTAGCGGGACCCTACGAGCAGTACTTC. Translating gives CASSPSGLAGPYEQYF.

This clonotype appeared many times. The rearrangement joins TRBV4-1 to TRBJ2-7; D might be TRBD1 (7 bases). V was pared by 3 bases and J by 6 bases, with 12 bases between. The V gene's germline CDR1 is MGHRA and CDR2 YSYEKL. There are 13 residues in the CDR3. CDR3 sequence: CASSHRQGLEQYF. CDR3 nucleotide sequence: TGCGCCAGCAGCCACCGACAGGGACTCGAGCAGTACTTC.

This clonotype came up a few times. This sequence joins TRBV3-1 and TRBJ2-5; 10 nucleotides match TRBD2. The germline V gene has CDR1 LGHDT and CDR2 YNNKEL (reference sequence). With 0 bases clipped from V and 1 base from J, the junction kept 5 bases outside the gene matches. This CDR3 is 17 amino acids long. CDR3 protein: CASSQEVLAGSQETQYF. The CDR3 nucleotides read TGTGCCAGCAGCCAAGAGGTACTAGCGGGGAGCCAAGAGACCCAGTACTTC.

This clonotype was detected ten times or more. The chain recombines TRBV6-5 with TRBJ1-2, with D maybe TRBD1 (5 bases). CDR3 length: 14 residues. Germline V lookup: CDR1 MNHEY, CDR2 SVGAGI. Trimming removed 4 bases from V and 4 bases from J, with 13 bases in between. The CDR3 coding sequence is TGTGCCAGCAGTTCAACGACAGATCGCTATGGCTACACCTTC. Translation: CASSSTTDRYGYTF.

The rearrangement links TRBV5-1 to TRBJ2-5; D might be TRBD1 or TRBD2, each matching 5 bases. V gave up 4 bases and J gave up 5 bases, with 15 bases separating them. This CDR3 region has 14 residues. CDR1 SGHRS and CDR2 YFSETQ come from the germline V gene. The CDR3 is CASSPGPPRETQYF. For the CDR3, the DNA is TGCGCCAGCAGCCCGGGACCGCCGAGGGAGACCCAGTACTTC. Looking up the rest from reference TRBV5-1 and TRBJ2-5 gives the full variable domain: KAGVTQTPRYLIKTRGQQVTLSCSPISGHRSVSWYQQTPGQGLQFLFEYFSETQRNKGNFPGRFSGRQFSNSRSEMNVSTLELGDSALYLCASSPGPPRETQYFGPGTRLLVL.

This clonotype came up many times. This chain's CDR3 is CSAIAVQETQYF. Here the CDR3 DNA reads TGCAGTGCTATTGCGGTGCAAGAGACCCAGTACTTC. The V and J genes are TRBV20-1 and TRBJ2-5; no firm D call. The CDR3 spans 12 residues. V lost 4 bases and J 2 bases, leaving 8 bases between the germline ends. Germline CDR1 is DFQATT and CDR2 is SNEGSKA (reference sequence).

The chain combines TRBV12-3 or TRBV12-4 with TRBJ2-5; 7 positions agree with TRBD1. The V gene end was trimmed by 4 bases and the J gene end by 4 bases; junction bases not matched to a gene: 9. The CDR3 length is 15 residues. CDR3 region: CASSSSWTGLETQYF. The CDR3 region has the DNA TGTGCCAGCAGTTCGTCGTGGACAGGCCTAGAGACCCAGTACTTC.

Turning to this clonotype: Sequence at one end of the junction differs from germline and may be a read error. The chain recombines TRBV24-1 with TRBJ2-5, with 12 positions matching TRBD2. The CDR3 runs 17 residues. The germline CDR1 and CDR2 sequences are KGHDR and SFDVKD. The CDR3: CATSNAGLAGIQEAQYF. The DNA for the CDR3 is TGTGCCACCAGCAACGCCGGACTAGCGGGGATACAAGAGGCCCAGTACTTC.

The gene calls are TRBV11-2 and TRBJ1-2; tentative D call: TRBD1 (6 bases). CDR1 and CDR2 (germline): SGHAT, FQNNGV. V lost 0 bases, J lost 4 bases, and 15 bases lay in between. CDR3 length equals 16 residues. CDR3 bases: TGTGCCAGCAGCTTAGATCGCCGACAGGCCGCCTATGGCTACACCTTC. Its protein product is CASSLDRRQAAYGYTF.

This clonotype came up many times. The chain recombines TRBV6-5 with TRBJ1-5; D is possibly TRBD1 (6 bases). Trimming removed 2 bases at V and 2 bases at J, with 10 bases between. The CDR3 consists of 15 residues. Germline V gene data show CDR1 as MNHEY and CDR2 as SVGAGI. As DNA, the CDR3 is TGTGCCAGCAGTTACGGAGGGGGAGGCAATCAGCCCCAGCATTTT. This codes for CASSYGGGGNQPQHF.

As for this clonotype: Germline and junction disagree at one end, which may indicate a read error. J is TRBJ2-2 and V is TRBV19; TRBD1 aligns across 8 bases. This CDR3 is built from 15 residues. Germline lookup yields CDR1 LNHDA and CDR2 SQIVND (reference sequence). The CDR3: CASSHRQGYSGDLFF. DNA for the CDR3: TGTGCCAGTAGCCATCGACAGGGGTACTCCGGGGATCTGTTTTTT.

This clonotype was recorded at least ten times. This chain uses TRBV6-1 with TRBJ2-2; 10 bases are a match to TRBD2. Germline V gives CDR1 MNHNS, CDR2 SASEGT. V shed 9 bases, J shed 5 bases, and the junction held 9 bases outside the gene matches. The CDR3 has 15 residues. The CDR3 is CASILLAGITGELFF. CDR3 bases: TGTGCCAGTATCCTACTAGCGGGGATTACCGGGGAGCTGTTTTTT.

This clonotype came up many times. The chain recombines TRBV28 with TRBJ1-1, with D maybe TRBD1 (6 bases). Trimming removed 7 bases from V and 6 bases from J, with 27 bases in between. CDR3 size: 17 residues. CDR1 MDHEN and CDR2 SYDVKM come from the germline V gene. The CDR3 DNA follows: TGTGCCAGCATTACAATCTACGGGGGGCATGAAGTCCCTGAAGCTTTCTTT. Residues: CASITIYGGHEVPEAFF.

This clonotype was recorded many times. The chain links TRBV10-3 to TRBJ1-2, with 7 positions matching TRBD1. V shed 0 bases and J 3 bases; nucleotides not matched to a gene: 4. Germline V gene lookup returns CDR1 ENHRY and CDR2 SYGVKD. This CDR3 has 15 residues. The CDR3 DNA reads TGTGCCATCAGTGAGTCGCGGGACAGATACTATGGCTACACCTTC. Residues: CAISESRDRYYGYTF.

This clonotype appeared a few times. The rearrangement uses TRBV4-1 and TRBJ2-4; D is unclear. The germline V gene has CDR1 MGHRA and CDR2 YSYEKL. The V gene lost 4 bases and the J gene lost 0 bases, with 4 bases spanning the gap. This CDR3 region has 13 residues. CDR3 sequence (DNA): TGCGCCAGCAGCCCACTAGCCAAAAACATTCAGTACTTC. This codes for CASSPLAKNIQYF.

Turning to this clonotype: At one end, the junction sequence differs from germline, possibly due to a read error. V gene TRBV28 combines with J gene TRBJ2-7; weak D call: TRBD1 (6 bases). The germline V gene encodes CDR1 MDHEN and CDR2 SYDVKM. The CDR3 is 15 residues long. CDR3: CASSEWTVSSYDQYF. CDR3 sequence (DNA): TGTGCCAGCAGTGAGTGGACAGTTAGCTCCTACGATCAGTACTTC.

This clonotype showed up just a few times. The V and J genes are TRBV5-5 and TRBJ1-5; D gene uncertain. Trimming cost V 3 bases and J 5 bases, with 12 bases left between them. CDR1 SGHKS and CDR2 YYEKEE come from the germline V gene (reference sequence). This CDR3 has 14 amino acids. Here the CDR3 DNA reads TGTGCCAGCAGCTCCGAGGTGGCTGATCAGCCCCAGCATTTT. Translated: CASSSEVADQPQHF. The full variable domain, rest sourced from reference TRBV5-5 and TRBJ1-5, is DAGVTQSPTHLIKTRGQQVTLRCSPISGHKSVSWYQQVLGQGPQFIFQYYEKEERGRGNFPDRFSARQFPNYSSELNVNALLLGDSALYLCASSSEVADQPQHFGDGTRLSIL.

At least ten counts were recorded for this clonotype. This chain links TRBV10-3 with TRBJ1-1; tentatively, D is TRBD1 (5 bases). Germline CDR1 is ENHRY and CDR2 is SYGVKD. Deletions cut 10 bases from V and 2 bases from J, with 17 bases between. The CDR3 consists of 14 residues. In nucleotides, the CDR3 is TGTGCCACCCGTTGGACAATTTCTAACACTGAAGCTTTCTTT. Translation gives CATRWTISNTEAFF.

This clonotype was detected many times. Sequence at one end of the junction differs from germline and may be a read error. The rearrangement uses TRBV12-3 or TRBV12-4 and TRBJ2-7; D unresolved. This CDR3 region has 13 residues. The CDR3 sequence: CASSLGQNYEQYF. The CDR3 DNA follows: TGTGCCAGCAGCTTAGGGCAGAACTACGAGCAGTACTTC.

This clonotype was counted ten times or more. The V call is TRBV2, the J call TRBJ2-7; 11 positions agree with TRBD2. Germline V gene lookup returns CDR1 SNHLY and CDR2 FYNNEI. V lost 4 bases and J lost 4; bases outside the gene matches: 3. This CDR3 comprises 14 residues. CDR3 bases: TGTGCCAGCAGTGTGGCTAGCGGGAGGTACGAGCAGTACTTC. Residues: CASSVASGRYEQYF.

A single count supports this clonotype. The chain combines TRBV6-1 with TRBJ2-2, with D possibly being TRBD2 (5 bases). V was cut by 1 base and J by 4 bases, with 7 bases left in between. The length of the CDR3 is 14 residues. Germline values: CDR1 MNHNS, CDR2 SASEGT. CDR3 DNA: TGTGCCAGCAGTGAAGGGGAGCGCACCGGGGAGCTGTTTTTT. Amino acids: CASSEGERTGELFF.

In this sample, this clonotype turned up many times. V gene TRBV12-3 or TRBV12-4 combines with J gene TRBJ2-5; a weak D match, TRBD2 (6 bases). The CDR3 sequence is 13 residues long. V was clipped by 4 bases and J by 10 bases, with 16 bases between them. The CDR3 nucleotides are TGTGCCAGCAGTTCGGGCCCCATGGAGGGCCAGTACTTC. Its translation is CASSSGPMEGQYF.

V gene TRBV4-2 combines with J gene TRBJ2-2, with TRBD2 matching 7 bases. CDR3 size: 17 residues. The V gene's germline CDR1 is LGHNA and CDR2 YNFKEQ. J was trimmed by 4 bases and V by 3 bases; bases with no gene match: 11. CDR3 in amino acids: CASSQQAREFGTGELFF. The CDR3 nucleotides are TGTGCCAGCAGCCAGCAAGCGCGGGAGTTTGGCACCGGGGAGCTGTTTTTT.

This clonotype has a handful of counts. This sequence joins TRBV4-1 and TRBJ1-2, with a possible D match to TRBD1 (6 bases). The CDR3 length is 13 residues. V was trimmed by 8 bases and J by 7 bases, leaving 17 bases between them. CDR1 is MGHRA and CDR2 is YSYEKL in the germline V gene. CDR3 sequence: CASCMPGVGGYTF. The CDR3 coding sequence is TGCGCCAGCTGTATGCCAGGGGTTGGTGGCTACACCTTC.

This clonotype was seen many times. One end of the junction is discordant with germline, which a read error may explain. CDR3 nucleotides: TGCAGTGCCGGGACAGGGAACTATGACTACACCTTC. The encoded protein is CSAGTGNYDYTF. This chain connects TRBV20-1 to TRBJ1-2; TRBD1 agrees at 9 bases. Looked up from germline, CDR1 is DFQATT and CDR2 is SNEGSKA (reference sequence). The CDR3 loop spans 12 amino acids.

This clonotype was counted ten times or more. The chain couples TRBV6-5 to TRBJ2-1; D unclear. Trimming shortened V by 0 bases and J by 7 bases, and 7 bases separated the two germline ends. This CDR3 has 13 amino acids. Germline V gene lookup returns CDR1 MNHEY and CDR2 SVGAGI. The CDR3 DNA reads as TGTGCCAGCAGTTACTCCTTGGGGAATGAGCAGTTCTTC. It translates to CASSYSLGNEQFF.

Ten or more counts support this clonotype. CDR3 region: CASSYRTTSNYGYTF. The CDR3 coding sequence is TGTGCCAGCAGTTACCGGACTACATCTAACTATGGCTACACCTTC. This chain connects TRBV6-5 to TRBJ1-2; the D is unclear. Germline CDR1 reads MNHEY; CDR2 reads SVGAGI. The CDR3 totals 15 residues. V was trimmed by 2 bases and J by 0 bases, leaving 10 bases between them.

This clonotype was detected ten times or more. The rearrangement uses TRBV5-1 and TRBJ1-6, with TRBD1 matching 11 bases. The CDR3 has 15 amino acids. Germline CDR1 reads SGHRS; CDR2 reads YFSETQ. J was trimmed by 9 bases and V by 4 bases; bases with no gene match: 6. CDR3 region: CASSPGTGGGSPLHF. DNA of the CDR3: TGCGCCAGCAGCCCGGGGACAGGGGGAGGTTCACCCCTCCACTTT.

This clonotype was seen ten or more times. The gene calls are TRBV24-1 and TRBJ2-2; TRBD2 matches 8 bases. CDR1 KGHDR and CDR2 SFDVKD come from the germline V gene. The J segment lost 4 bases and the V segment lost 2 bases, leaving 14 bases of the junction unmatched. The CDR3 length is 19 residues. In DNA form, the CDR3 reads TGTGCCACCAGTGATTCCTCTCTACTCGGGGGGGTGAGCACCGGGGAGCTGTTTTTT. Translating gives CATSDSSLLGGVSTGELFF.

This sequence joins TRBV3-1 and TRBJ2-2, with D uncertain. Per the germline V gene, CDR1 is LGHDT and CDR2 is YNNKEL (reference sequence). This CDR3 has 15 residues. Trimming removed 4 bases at V and 0 bases at J, with 9 bases between. The CDR3 here is CASSPFQTNTGELFF. CDR3 nucleotide sequence: TGTGCCAGCAGCCCGTTTCAGACGAACACCGGGGAGCTGTTTTTT.